Listed below are T cell receptor beta chains from one sample, sequenced in a study of radiation and T cells in renal cell carcinoma. Some clones are missing from TCRdb's copy, which holds only in-frame ones; the method was immunoSEQ multiplex PCR. This table holds 97,000 or so clones, 84% found once. The material sequenced was blood, taken from a patient whose treatment included radiotherapy and nephrectomy. The source of these receptors is a man between 60 and 75 years old with renal cell carcinoma. Each CDR3 is given with its conserved first and last residue. The D gene is left open where the match is weak. The size field is filled for only some rows; it gives once, few, many or a size class.

TRBV4-1	once	.	TRBJ2-7	CASSPKEILRTGSSYEQYF	TGCGCCAGCAGCCCGAAGGAGATTTTGCGGACTGGGAGCTCCTACGAGCAGTACTTC
TRBV5-1	.	TRBD1	TRBJ2-2	CASSAGTGRAGELFF	TGCGCCAGCAGCGCCGGGACAGGGAGAGCCGGGGAGCTGTTTTTT
TRBV7-2	.	.	TRBJ1-5	CASSIGSYNQPQHF	TGTGCCAGCAGCATTGGGAGCTACAATCAGCCCCAGCATTTT
TRBV7-2	.	.	TRBJ1-4	CASSPPRATNEKLFF	TGTGCCAGCAGCCCCCCTAGAGCAACTAATGAAAAACTGTTTTTT
TRBV5-4	.	.	TRBJ2-7	CASSPVGAERYEQYF	TGTGCCAGCAGCCCAGTCGGAGCGGAGAGGTACGAGCAGTACTTC
TRBV28	once	.	TRBJ1-4	CASRTGGGNEKLFF	TGTGCCAGCAGAACAGGAGGCGGTAATGAAAAACTGTTTTTT
TRBV15	once	.	TRBJ2-5	CATSRDEESETQYF	TGTGCCACCAGCAGAGATGAAGAAAGCGAGACCCAGTACTTC
TRBV5-4	.	.	TRBJ2-3	CASSLDTDTQYF	TGTGCCAGCAGCTTGGACACAGATACGCAGTATTTT
TRBV6-5	.	.	TRBJ2-1	CASRSWGGQDNEQFF	TGTGCCAGCAGATCCTGGGGGGGACAGGACAATGAGCAGTTCTTC
TRBV21-1	few	.	TRBJ2-7	CASSKTGAGRYEQYF	TGTGCCAGCAGCAAGACGGGAGCGGGACGCTACGAGCAGTACTTC
TRBV7-3	.	TRBD1	TRBJ2-3	CASSFDRVDTQYF	TGTGCCAGCAGCTTTGACAGGGTGGATACGCAGTATTTT
TRBV19	.	TRBD2	TRBJ2-1	CASSIELAGTRSSYNEQFF	TGTGCCAGTAGTATAGAACTAGCGGGAACTAGGAGCTCCTACAATGAGCAGTTCTTC
TRBV5-1	.	TRBD1	TRBJ2-5	CASSLQTGIETQYF	TGCGCCAGCAGCCTACAGACAGGGATTGAGACCCAGTACTTC
TRBV11-1	.	TRBD2	TRBJ2-3	CASSPPIAGLAAWDTQYF	TGTGCCAGCAGCCCCCCTATCGCCGGACTAGCGGCATGGGATACGCAGTATTTT
TRBV13	.	TRBD1	TRBJ1-1	CASSGTANTEAFF	TGTGCCAGCAGCGGGACAGCGAACACTGAAGCTTTCTTT
TRBV27	.	.	TRBJ2-3	CASSLNNFKGDTQYF	TGTGCCAGCAGTTTAAACAACTTCAAGGGAGATACGCAGTATTTT
TRBV4-1	.	.	TRBJ2-7	CASSPLNGYEQYF	TGCGCCAGCAGTCCCCTCAACGGGTACGAGCAGTACTTC
TRBV4-3	once	TRBD1	TRBJ2-7	CASSPGQGVGEQYF	TGCGCCAGCAGCCCGGGACAGGGTGTGGGCGAGCAGTACTTC
TRBV11-3	.	.	TRBJ2-3	CASRRTGAETQYF	TGTGCCAGCAGACGGACTGGCGCCGAGACGCAGTATTTT
TRBV27	.	.	TRBJ2-2	CASSFMGTNTGELFF	TGTGCCAGCAGTTTTATGGGGACGAACACCGGGGAGCTGTTTTTT
TRBV10-3	.	TRBD1	TRBJ2-5	CAISAGTGEETQYF	TGTGCCATCAGCGCCGGGACAGGGGAAGAGACCCAGTACTTC
TRBV21-1	.	.	TRBJ2-7	CASRRTSGRSYEQYF	TGTGCCAGCAGGCGGACTAGCGGGAGGTCCTACGAGCAGTACTTC
TRBV5-1	.	.	TRBJ2-1	CASSPRPNNEQFF	TGCGCCAGCAGCCCTCGACCGAACAATGAGCAGTTCTTC
TRBV29-1	.	TRBD2	TRBJ2-7	CSAGLAGDYEQYF	TGCAGCGCAGGACTAGCGGGAGACTACGAGCAGTACTTC
TRBV5-1	.	.	TRBJ2-6	CASSSQGGGANVLTF	TGCGCCAGCAGCTCACAGGGAGGTGGGGCCAACGTCCTGACTTTC
TRBV5-8	.	TRBD1	TRBJ2-6	CASSAFQGAGANVLTF	TGTGCCAGCAGCGCCTTCCAGGGGGCTGGGGCCAACGTCCTGACTTTC
TRBV5-1	.	.	TRBJ2-7	CASRFRDAEQYF	TGCGCCAGCAGATTCAGGGACGCCGAGCAGTACTTC
TRBV7-3	.	TRBD2	TRBJ2-3	CASSPDSGALLNTQYF	TGTGCCAGCAGCCCCGATAGCGGGGCCCTACTTAATACGCAGTATTTT
TRBV5-8	.	.	TRBJ2-3	CASSPLGRTSDTQYF	TGTGCCAGCAGCCCCCTAGGGCGAACGTCAGATACGCAGTATTTT
TRBV5-3	.	TRBD2	TRBJ2-7	CARSPDTSGILSFYEQYF	TGTGCCAGAAGCCCGGATACTAGCGGGATCCTCAGCTTTTACGAGCAGTACTTC
TRBV11-2	.	TRBD1	TRBJ2-5	CASSRRQGRETQYF	TGTGCCAGCAGCCGAAGACAGGGGAGGGAGACCCAGTACTTC
TRBV4-1	once	TRBD2	TRBJ2-2	CASSLSGRRTGELFF	TGCGCCAGCAGCCTTAGCGGGAGGAGGACCGGGGAGCTGTTTTTT